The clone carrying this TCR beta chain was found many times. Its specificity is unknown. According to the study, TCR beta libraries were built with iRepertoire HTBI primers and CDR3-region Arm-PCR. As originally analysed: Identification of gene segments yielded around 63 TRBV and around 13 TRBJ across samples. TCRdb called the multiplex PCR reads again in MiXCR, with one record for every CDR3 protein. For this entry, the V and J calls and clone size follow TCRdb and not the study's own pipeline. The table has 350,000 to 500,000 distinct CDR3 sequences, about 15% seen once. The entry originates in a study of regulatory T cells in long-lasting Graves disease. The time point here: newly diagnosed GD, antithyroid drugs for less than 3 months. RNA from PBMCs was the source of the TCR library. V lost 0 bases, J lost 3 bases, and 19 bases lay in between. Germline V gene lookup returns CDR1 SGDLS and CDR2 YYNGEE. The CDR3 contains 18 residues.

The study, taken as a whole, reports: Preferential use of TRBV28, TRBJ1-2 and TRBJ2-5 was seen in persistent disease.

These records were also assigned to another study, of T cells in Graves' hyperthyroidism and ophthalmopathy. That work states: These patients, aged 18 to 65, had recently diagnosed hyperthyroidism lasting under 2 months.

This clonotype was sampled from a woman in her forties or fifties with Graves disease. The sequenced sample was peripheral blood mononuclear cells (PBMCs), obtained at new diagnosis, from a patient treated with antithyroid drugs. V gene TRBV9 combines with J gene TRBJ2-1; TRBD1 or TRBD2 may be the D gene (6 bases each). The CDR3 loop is CASSVGGAVKGVYNEQFF. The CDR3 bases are TGTGCCAGCAGCGTAGGGGGGGCTGTCAAGGGGGTCTACAATGAGCAGTTCTTC.